Listed below are T cell receptor beta chains from one sample, sequenced in a study of T cell responses to AZD1222 COVID-19 vaccine. Only in-frame clones appear in the TCRdb table, and some are missing; sequencing was by immunoSEQ multiplex PCR. The repertoire includes about 160,000 clones, around 87% of them detected once, and 4% to 5.5% sits in the top ten. Source: peripheral blood, taken 28 days after the second AZD1222 dose. These receptors all come from an adult who received the AZD1222 COVID-19 vaccine. Both conserved end residues are trimmed from each CDR3.

V	J	CDR3
TRBV5-1	TRBJ1-5	ASSLLPGENQPQH
TRBV12-3/TRBV12-4	TRBJ2-3	ASSLGTRAL
TRBV7-3	TRBJ2-7	ASSFSGGSYEQY
TRBV6-6	TRBJ1-1	ASKISRYTEAF
TRBV2	TRBJ2-3	ASRTGARDTQY
TRBV7-9	TRBJ1-5	ASSLGGGDNQPQH
TRBV6-5	TRBJ2-1	ASTTVGTEYNEQF
TRBV10-2	TRBJ2-1	ASREYNEQF
TRBV12-3/TRBV12-4	TRBJ1-2	ASSFTERGYT
TRBV6-5	TRBJ2-7	ASSYASGGLAYEQY
TRBV18	TRBJ1-5	ASSPNTIGGQGQPQH
TRBV6-5	TRBJ1-6	ASMPAWGADSPLH
TRBV6-6	TRBJ1-5	ASSNTGAQPQH
TRBV10-3	TRBJ1-1	AISGTQQGGSTEAF
TRBV3-1/TRBV3-2	TRBJ2-5	ASSLLGAETQY
TRBV29-1	TRBJ1-3	SGDRGDTIY
TRBV3-1/TRBV3-2	TRBJ2-7	ASSREPPTARTHYEQY
TRBV25-1	TRBJ2-6	ASSRASGANVLT
TRBV15	TRBJ1-2	ATSREVNYGYT
TRBV6-8	TRBJ1-2	ASRTALGPDYGYT
TRBV13	TRBJ1-1	ASSQVGNTEAF
TRBV3-1/TRBV3-2	TRBJ1-2	ASSQGTAGSNGYT
TRBV2	TRBJ1-2	ASSEWLDRAGYT
TRBV7-9	TRBJ1-5	ASSLGGSGYQPQH
TRBV6-5	TRBJ2-1	ASSPQWYNEQF
TRBV5-1	TRBJ1-2	ASSVTARDRGYT
TRBV27	TRBJ2-2	ASSLQGIYTGELF
TRBV19	TRBJ1-4	ASSAGQGNEKLF